A selection of T cell receptor beta chains follows, all from one sample in a study of beta chain features in type 1 diabetes. Using immunoSEQ multiplex PCR, the repertoire was profiled, and TCRdb retains in-frame clones only, with some absent. The sample includes around 200,000 clones, roughly an eighth seen only once; the top ten take less than 0.7%. The specimen was central memory CD4+ T cells from blood. Source of these receptors: a woman younger than 35 in good health. Each CDR3 is given with its conserved first and last residue. Each record gives: clone size, J gene, V gene, D gene, CDR3 DNA, CDR3 protein. D genes are given only for firm matches. Size tells how often a clone was seen (once, few, many) or the class of an expanded clone, and some rows leave it out.

NA TRBJ2-7 TRBV18 NA TGTGCCAGCTCACCCGGGGGTTCATCCTCCTACGAGCAGTACTTC CASSPGGSSSYEQYF
few TRBJ2-7 TRBV28 NA TGTGCCAGCAGGGGCCCCTTCCCCGCCGAGCAGTACTTC CASRGPFPAEQYF
few TRBJ2-7 TRBV7-2 TRBD2 TGTGCCAGCAGTAAGGGACTAGCGGCCTACGAGCAGTACTTC CASSKGLAAYEQYF
few TRBJ2-5 TRBV27 TRBD2 TGTGCCAGCAACCTAGCGGGAGGGCCAATGCAGACCCAGTACTTC CASNLAGGPMQTQYF
NA TRBJ2-7 TRBV5-1 TRBD2 TGCGCCAGCAGCTGGGGCGGGGGCTACGAGCAGTACTTC CASSWGGGYEQYF
few TRBJ2-5 TRBV18 NA TGTGCCAGCTCACCACCGGGCCAAATGGAGACCCAGTACTTC CASSPPGQMETQYF
few TRBJ2-3 TRBV30 TRBD2 TGTGCCTTGTTAGCGGGAGATTGGGTTACGCAGTATTTT CALLAGDWVTQYF
NA TRBJ2-6 TRBV10-3 NA TGTGCCACCCTTACAGAACCTGGGGCCAACGTCCTGACTTTC CATLTEPGANVLTF
NA TRBJ2-7 TRBV19 NA TGTGCCAGTAGTGGAACAACAGAGACCCTTTCCTACGAGCAGTACTTC CASSGTTETLSYEQYF
NA TRBJ2-4 TRBV11-2 TRBD2 TGTGCCAGCAGCTTAGATCCCCCCCGGACTAGCGGGGGCAAAAACATTCAGTACTTC CASSLDPPRTSGGKNIQYF
NA TRBJ2-1 TRBV4-1 NA TGCGCCAGCAGCCAAGATCGCTTGACGTCGGGTAACAATGAGCAGTTCTTC CASSQDRLTSGNNEQFF
NA TRBJ1-5 TRBV2 NA TGTGCCAGCAGTGAAGAATTGGGAGGTCAGCCCCAGCATTTT CASSEELGGQPQHF
NA TRBJ1-2 TRBV6-6 TRBD1 TGTGCCAGCAGTTACTCGACAGGGGAGTATGGCTACACCTTC CASSYSTGEYGYTF
few TRBJ2-1 TRBV5-1 NA TGCGCCAGCAGCCAAACCCTCACGGACAATTCGTGGCAGTTCTTC CASSQTLTDNSWQFF
NA TRBJ2-7 TRBV5-1 TRBD2 TGCGCCAGCAGCTTGGTATCTAGCGGAGCCTACGAGCAGTACTTC CASSLVSSGAYEQYF
NA TRBJ2-5 TRBV5-4 TRBD2 TGTGCCAGCAGCCCTCCGGGACTAGCGGGAAAAGAGACCCAGTACTTC CASSPPGLAGKETQYF
few TRBJ1-1 TRBV11-1 NA TGTGCCAGCAGCTTAGGTCACATGAACACTGAAGCTTTCTTT CASSLGHMNTEAFF
NA TRBJ2-5 TRBV2 TRBD2 TGTGCCAGCCGGGAGCTTACGCGGGGGAGAGAGACCCAGTACTTC CASRELTRGRETQYF
few TRBJ2-1 TRBV6-5 TRBD2 TGTGCCACCAAAGCGGGACTCCAGTTACCCAATGAGCAGTTCTTC CATKAGLQLPNEQFF
NA TRBJ2-1 TRBV4-3 NA TGCGCCAGCAGCCGGTCGGCTAGCATTTACAATGAGCAGTTCTTC CASSRSASIYNEQFF
NA TRBJ2-3 TRBV11-2 NA TGTGCCAGCAGCTTAGCTCCGTCAGATACGCAGTATTTT CASSLAPSDTQYF
few TRBJ2-6 TRBV27 TRBD2 TGTGCCAGCAGTTCTCGCGGGGGCTCTGGGGCCAACGTCCTGACTTTC CASSSRGGSGANVLTF
NA TRBJ2-1 TRBV18 NA TGTGCCAGCTCACCCCGGGGAGAAAGTTACAATGAGCAGTTCTTC CASSPRGESYNEQFF
few TRBJ2-2 TRBV27 TRBD1 TGTGCCAGCAGTGCTTGGGACAGGGCGGACACCGGGGAGCTGTTTTTT CASSAWDRADTGELFF
few TRBJ1-2 TRBV6-4 NA TGTGCCAGCGGACCACCGGGGGTAACTAACTATGGCTACACCTTC CASGPPGVTNYGYTF
NA TRBJ2-1 TRBV9 NA TGTGCCAGCAGCTTCCCCCGGGGCGGGATGAACAATGAGCAGTTCTTC CASSFPRGGMNNEQFF
NA TRBJ2-4 TRBV5-4 TRBD2 TGTGCCAGCAGCTTAGGTATTAGCGGGAGTAACATTCAGTACTTC CASSLGISGSNIQYF
NA TRBJ2-3 TRBV7-2 NA TGTGCCAGCAGCTTAGCGCCCCTCGGCGGAGGGATCACAGATACGCAGTATTTT CASSLAPLGGGITDTQYF
NA TRBJ2-1 TRBV2 TRBD1 TGTGCCAGCAGTGAACAGGGGGCAGATGAGCAGTTCTTC CASSEQGADEQFF
NA TRBJ2-1 TRBV30 TRBD1 TGTGCCTGGAGGACAGGGGGTGGCAATGAGCAGTTCTTC CAWRTGGGNEQFF
many TRBJ1-3 TRBV7-2 TRBD1 TGTGCCAGCAGCTTCGGACAGGGGCTGGGGTACACCATATATTTT CASSFGQGLGYTIYF
few TRBJ1-4 TRBV29-1 TRBD1 TGCAGCGTTGGATATGGGACAGGGGGTGAAAAACTGTTTTTT CSVGYGTGGEKLFF
few TRBJ2-6 TRBV27 NA TGTGCCAGCAGTTCCTTGGGGCTACTCTCTGGGGCCAACGTCCTGACTTTC CASSSLGLLSGANVLTF
NA TRBJ2-2 TRBV6-5 NA TGTGCCAGCAGTTACGTAGTACGAGGGGAGCTGTTTTTT CASSYVVRGELFF
NA TRBJ2-3 TRBV28 NA TGTGCCAGCAGCGGGGGAGGCCCTCGCACAGATACGCAGTATTTT CASSGGGPRTDTQYF
NA TRBJ1-5 TRBV18 TRBD1 TGTGCCAGCTCACCACTAGGGGGACAGGGCGATCAGCCCCAGCATTTT CASSPLGGQGDQPQHF
NA TRBJ1-2 TRBV6-5 TRBD1 TGTGCCAGCAGCCCTCAACAGGGGGGCGGCTACACCTTC CASSPQQGGGYTF
few TRBJ2-7 TRBV9 TRBD2 TGTGCCAGCAGCGTAGAGGGGATCAGGACTAGGTCGGCGTACTTC CASSVEGIRTRSAYF
NA TRBJ2-1 TRBV5-4 TRBD1 TGTGCCAGCAGCGACTACCGGGACAGTGGATATGAGCAGTTCTTC CASSDYRDSGYEQFF
NA TRBJ2-1 TRBV11-3 NA TGTGCCAGCAGCCCCGGGTCCCAGCGAGAGCAGTTCTTC CASSPGSQREQFF
few TRBJ1-5 TRBV30 NA TGTGCCTGGAGTCCCCGTGGGCACCAGCCCCAGCATTTT CAWSPRGHQPQHF
few TRBJ2-5 TRBV2 TRBD1 TGTGCCAGCAGGGAACAGGGGGCGTCCCCCCAAGAGACCCAGTACTTC CASREQGASPQETQYF
NA TRBJ1-2 TRBV11-2 NA TGTGCCAGCAGCTTAGCATATAGGGGCGGCGGCTACACCTTC CASSLAYRGGGYTF
few TRBJ2-5 TRBV11-3 NA TGTGCCAGCAGCTTGTGTTCGGAGACCCAGTACTTC CASSLCSETQYF
NA TRBJ2-4 TRBV7-9 NA TGTGCCAGCAGCTTAGCGCTAAGACAGCAAAACATTCAGTACTTC CASSLALRQQNIQYF
few TRBJ2-1 TRBV10-3 TRBD1 TGTGCCATCAGTAGGGACAGGGGAGATGAGCAGTTCTTC CAISRDRGDEQFF
few TRBJ1-2 TRBV27 NA TGTGCCAGCAGGGGTGGGGACTTCTACTATGGCTACACCTTC CASRGGDFYYGYTF
NA TRBJ2-2 TRBV28 TRBD2 TGTGCCAGCACCGACCCGGGGGGATTGGCCACCGGGGAGCTGTTTTTT CASTDPGGLATGELFF
few TRBJ2-7 TRBV6-5 NA TGTGCCAGCAGTTTAGCGGCAGTACCATGGCAGTACTTC CASSLAAVPWQYF
NA TRBJ2-5 TRBV5-1 TRBD1 TGCGCCAGCAGCTGGGGGACAGCTGAGACCCAGTACTTC CASSWGTAETQYF
few TRBJ2-5 TRBV28 NA TGTGCCAGCAGCCAAAATCAACAAGAGACCCAGTACTTC CASSQNQQETQYF
few TRBJ2-7 TRBV2 TRBD1 TGTGCCAGCAGTGGGGACAGGGGGCGGTACGAGCAGTACTTC CASSGDRGRYEQYF
few TRBJ2-1 TRBV28 TRBD2 TGTGCCAGCAGTTTACTCTCAGGGCTAGCGGGACAGTACAATGAGCAGTTCTTC CASSLLSGLAGQYNEQFF
many TRBJ1-2 TRBV16 NA TGTGCCAGCAGCCAGCCCCAGTCTTATGGCTACACCTTC CASSQPQSYGYTF
few TRBJ1-4 TRBV2 NA TGTGCCAGCAGTGAAGATATAATACAGGGAGTTAGATTT CASSEDIIQGVRF
NA TRBJ2-3 TRBV14 NA TGTGCCAGCAGCCAAGAGGGTAGCTACTACACAGATACGCAGTATTTT CASSQEGSYYTDTQYF
few TRBJ2-1 TRBV5-1 TRBD2 TGCGCCAGCAGCTTGGTTGGACTAGCGGGGAAGAGCAGTGAGCAGTTCTTC CASSLVGLAGKSSEQFF